This T cell receptor beta chain was found in a study of tumor-infiltrating lymphocytes in localized non-small cell lung cancer. For the study at large: From each patient, both tumor and uninvolved lung, non-adjacent to tumor, were sampled. Whole-study results and caveats: TCRbeta sequencing showed higher T cell infiltration in tumors than uninvolved lung. Each assay used a separate piece of the same tissue.

Libraries were prepared by immunoSEQ multiplex PCR; TCRdb keeps only in-frame clonotypes and omits some of them. The sample holds about 10,000 clones; around 64% are singletons and the top ten take roughly 10%. This clone appeared a few times. Its antigen is undetermined. CDR3 length: 15 residues. Trimming removed 7 bases from V and 2 bases from J, with 15 bases in between. Germline CDR1 reads LNHDA; CDR2 reads SQIVND (reference sequence). The receptor's source is a human donor with non-small cell lung cancer. Sequenced material: uninvolved lung tissue not adjacent to the tumor. This chain uses TRBV19 with TRBJ1-5, with a tentative D call TRBD1 (6 bases). DNA of the CDR3: TGTGCCAGTAATCAACAGGGCGGGGGCAATCAGCCCCAGCATTTT. Its protein is CASNQQGGGNQPQHF. Full variable domain (missing parts from reference TRBV19 and TRBJ1-5): DGGITQSPKYLFRKEGQNVTLSCEQNLNHDAMYWYRQDPGQGLRLIYYSQIVNDFQKGDIAEGYSVSREKKESFPLTVTSAQKNPTAFYLCASNQQGGGNQPQHFGDGTRLSIL.